This T cell receptor beta chain was profiled in a study of T cell repertoires in cytomegalovirus infection. Study at large: Public TCR beta signature analysis indicated the presence of both CMV infection and matching HLA type.

The CDR3 contains 16 residues. Germline loops: CDR1 SGDLS, CDR2 YYNGEE. Trimming took 4 bases from V and 6 from J; bases not matched to a gene: 6. Study-wide findings and caveats: The response measured ex vivo was dominated by TCR beta clonotypes (HLA-C-restricted and CMV-specific).

This clonotype was found many times. Its antigen is still unknown. Each CDR3 protein is one row after TCRdb ran MiXCR on the reads. The table shows roughly 200,000 distinct CDR3 sequences, with approximately 9.6% occurring only once. The source material was PBMCs. This TCR came from a human donor in good health (CMV status not recorded). Some clones in this sample may be carry-over from other donors' samples. The chain carries TRBV9 and TRBJ2-1, with TRBD2 matching over 14 bases. The CDR3 is CASSPRLAGGTNEQFF. CDR3 coding DNA: TGTGCCAGCAGCCCAAGACTAGCGGGGGGGACCAATGAGCAGTTCTTC.